This record looks at one T cell receptor (beta chain) sequence and its context. Its antigen is still unknown. Germline V gene lookup returns CDR1 MNHEY and CDR2 SVGAGI. CDR3 length: 14 amino acids. Trimming at V came to 2 bases and at J to 7 bases, leaving 3 bases not matched to a gene. This sample was included in a study of cytomegalovirus exposure and HLA in healthy donors. Use of 60 Vbeta and 13 Jbeta primers characterized the PCR. Clones were read by immunoSEQ multiplex PCR, and TCRdb kept only the in-frame ones, dropping some. The sample lists around 150,000 clones, 77% occurring once. Each donor's status was that of a healthy bone marrow donor. Unrecorded immune exposure was likely among donors, who were nominally healthy when sampled. Study-wide points: A later analysis showed TCR association rates differing by HLA locus, peaking at DRB1 and lowest at HLA-C. According to the study, approximately 150 TCR beta chains were cytomegalovirus-associated.

The J gene is TRBJ1-4, the V gene TRBV6-5; 8 bases match TRBD1. The sequencing sample was made of PBMCs. The origin of this receptor is a man aged 25 to 40 in good health and CMV-seronegative. The CDR3 nucleotides read TGTGCCAGCAGTTACGGGCAGGGGGCTGAAAAACTGTTTTTT. It encodes CASSYGQGAEKLFF.